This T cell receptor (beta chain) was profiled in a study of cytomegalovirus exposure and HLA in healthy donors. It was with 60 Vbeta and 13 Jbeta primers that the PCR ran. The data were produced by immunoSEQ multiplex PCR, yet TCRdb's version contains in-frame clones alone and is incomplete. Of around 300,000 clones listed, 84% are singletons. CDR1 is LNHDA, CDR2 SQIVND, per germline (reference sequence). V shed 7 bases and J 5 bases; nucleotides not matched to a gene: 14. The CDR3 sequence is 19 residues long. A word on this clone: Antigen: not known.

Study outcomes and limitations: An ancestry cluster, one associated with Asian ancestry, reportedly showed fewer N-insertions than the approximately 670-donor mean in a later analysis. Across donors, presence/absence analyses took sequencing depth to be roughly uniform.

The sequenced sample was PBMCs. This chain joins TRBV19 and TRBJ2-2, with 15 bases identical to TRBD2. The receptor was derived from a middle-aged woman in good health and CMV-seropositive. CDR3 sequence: CASTRGRGLAGGKTGELFF. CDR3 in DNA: TGTGCCAGTACTCGGGGGAGGGGACTAGCGGGAGGAAAGACCGGGGAGCTGTTTTTT.